The clone carrying this TCR beta chain appeared a few times. This sample is part of a study of shared clonotypes between healthy human individuals. Background on the study: Aged 18 to 49, the donors were a couple of women and three men.

CDR3 length: 15 amino acids. V lost 4 bases and J lost 5; bases outside the gene matches: 9. Germline CDR1 is SGHTA and CDR2 is FQGNSA. Sequencing was performed with immunoSEQ multiplex PCR; in TCRdb, only in-frame clones are kept and a portion is missing. Of about 79,000 clones listed, 60% to 65% are singletons. The TCR comes from a man aged 25-45 years in good health. The sequenced sample consisted of memory CD8+ T cells sorted from blood. Regarding subset: CD45RO+ cells pooled with CCR7-negative TemRA cells. V and J are TRBV7-2 and TRBJ2-5; 8 bases map to TRBD1. For the CDR3, the DNA is TGTGCCAGCAGCTCGGGACAGGCGAACCGGGAGACCCAGTACTTC. Its translation: CASSSGQANRETQYF.